Detailed here is one T cell receptor beta chain. As yet, its antigen is unknown. TCRdb keeps only in-frame clones here, not all; method: immunoSEQ multiplex PCR. The table shows around 34,000 clones, with 45% to 70% occurring only once. The data derive from a study of a mutant IDH1 vaccine in newly diagnosed glioma. Study-wide context: Eight vaccinations went to patients in weeks 1, 3, 5, 7, 11, 15, 19, 23.

The time point is: week 5, during vaccination. In every dose of vaccine, 300 ug of mutant IDH1 20-mer peptide was given alongside topical imiquimod. The length of the CDR3 is 18 residues. Germline trimming cut 0 bases from V and 0 bases from J; bases unmatched to any gene: 9. Germline CDR1 reads LGHNT; CDR2 reads FRNRAP. The sequencing here drew on PBMCs, taken from a glioma patient whose treatment included an IDH1 peptide vaccine. This chain uses TRBV12-5 with TRBJ2-7; 9 nucleotides line up with TRBD1. This TCR came from a woman younger than 35 with glioma. The CDR3 loop reads CASGLVVTGTGTSYEQYF. Written as DNA, the CDR3 is TGTGCTAGTGGTTTGGTTGTCACCGGGACAGGGACCTCCTACGAGCAGTACTTC.